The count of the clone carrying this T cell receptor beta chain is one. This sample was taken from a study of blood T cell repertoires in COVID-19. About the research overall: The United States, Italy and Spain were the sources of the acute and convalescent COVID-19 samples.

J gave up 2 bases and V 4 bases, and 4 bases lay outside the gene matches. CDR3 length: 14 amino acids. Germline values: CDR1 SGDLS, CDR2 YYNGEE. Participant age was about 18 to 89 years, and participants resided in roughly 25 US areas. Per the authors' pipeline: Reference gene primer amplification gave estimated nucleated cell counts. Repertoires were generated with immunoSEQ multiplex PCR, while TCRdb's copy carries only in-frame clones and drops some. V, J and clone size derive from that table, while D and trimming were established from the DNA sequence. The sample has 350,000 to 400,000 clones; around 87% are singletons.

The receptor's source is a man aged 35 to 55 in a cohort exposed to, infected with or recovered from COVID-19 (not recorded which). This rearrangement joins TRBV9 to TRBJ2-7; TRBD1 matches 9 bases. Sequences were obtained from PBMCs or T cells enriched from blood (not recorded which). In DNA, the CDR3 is TGTGCCAGCAGCTTCGGGACAGGGCCCTACGAGCAGTACTTC. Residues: CASSFGTGPYEQYF.